A single sample gave rise to the 4 T cell receptor beta chains below, sequenced in a study of shared clonotypes between healthy human individuals. The protocol was immunoSEQ multiplex PCR, while the TCRdb copy is restricted to in-frame clones and leaves out a portion. The sample lists roughly 850,000 clones; about 96% were seen once. The naive CD8 fraction comprised CD45RO-negative cells positively selected for CCR7 and excluded terminally differentiated effector memory CD45RA+ cells. The sample comprised naive CD8+ T cells sorted from blood. Every receptor here comes from a man younger than 40 in good health.

Worth noting for this clone: At the DNA level, this CDR3 is encoded by other sequences in the same sample as well. The chain couples TRBV13 to TRBJ2-7; 9 nucleotides align to TRBD1. Germline assignment: CDR1 PRHDT and CDR2 FYEKMQ (reference sequence). CDR3 length: 14 amino acids. Losses at the gene ends were 0 bases for V and 3 bases for J; bases not matched to a gene: 0. The CDR3, as DNA: TGTGCCAGCAGCTTAGGGACAGGGGGCTACGAGCAGTACTTC. It specifies CASSLGTGGYEQYF.

Only one count was recorded for this clone. This chain uses TRBV12-5 with TRBJ1-4, with D unresolved. CDR3 length equals 15 residues. Per germline, CDR1 LGHNT and CDR2 FRNRAP. The V gene lost 9 bases and the J gene lost 10 bases, with 24 bases spanning the gap. The CDR3 nucleotides are TGTGCTAGGAACCGAAACCCCCCCTTCTGGGCAAAACTGTTTTTT. This gives the protein CARNRNPPFWAKLFF.

V usage is TRBV5-4 and J usage is TRBJ2-7; tentatively, D is TRBD1 (5 bases). V lost 2 bases, J lost 5 bases, and 17 bases lay in between. From germline, CDR1 is SGHNT and CDR2 YYREEE (reference sequence). The CDR3 is made up of 15 amino acids. CDR3 residues: CASSFFVGQGNEQYF. The CDR3 coding sequence is TGTGCCAGCAGCTTCTTTGTCGGGCAGGGCAACGAGCAGTACTTC.

The V and J genes are TRBV7-9 and TRBJ1-1; 9 bases line up with TRBD1. Trimming removed 1 base from V and 6 bases from J; junction bases left unmatched: 0. This CDR3 comprises 13 residues. Germline values: CDR1 SEHNR, CDR2 FQNEAQ (reference sequence). The CDR3 sequence is CASSLGTGAEAFF. Here the CDR3 DNA reads TGTGCCAGCAGCTTAGGGACAGGGGCTGAAGCTTTCTTT. Drawing the rest from reference TRBV7-9 and TRBJ1-1, the complete variable domain is DTGVSQNPRHKITKRGQNVTFRCDPISEHNRLYWYRQTLGQGPEFLTYFQNEAQLEKSRLLSDRFSAERPKGSFSTLEIQRTEQGDSAMYLCASSLGTGAEAFFGQGTRLTVV.